One sample yielded the 4 T cell receptor beta chains listed below, sequenced in a study of monozygotic twins with inflammatory bowel disease. TCRdb processed the 5' RACE reads again and assigns one entry to each CDR3 protein, with no DNA. The sample data list 350,000 to 400,000 distinct CDR3 sequences. Sequences were obtained from blood. The source of these receptors is a human donor with ulcerative colitis or Crohn's disease, or a healthy co-twin of an affected twin (not recorded which).

This chain uses TRBV29-1 with TRBJ2-7; TCRdb names TRBD1, which stays unverified in the absence of DNA. In germline, CDR1 is SQVTM, CDR2 ANQGSEA. There are 13 residues in the CDR3. The CDR3 here is CSVARRGPNEQYF.

The chain couples TRBV11-3 to TRBJ2-1; the TCRdb D gene call, TRBD2, has no DNA to confirm it. Per the germline V gene, CDR1 is SGHNT and CDR2 is YENEEA. The CDR3 has 17 residues. This CDR3 reads CASSPGTSGVGYNEQFF.

The V call is TRBV7-9, the J call TRBJ2-1; without DNA, the TCRdb call of TRBD1 cannot be checked. The CDR3 is 17 amino acids. Germline V gene data show CDR1 as SEHNR and CDR2 as FQNEAQ (reference sequence). The CDR3 is CASAASGGAGFYNEQFF.

This chain connects TRBV7-3 to TRBJ1-1. The CDR3 loop spans 16 amino acids. The germline V gene has CDR1 SGHTA and CDR2 FQGTGA. CDR3 region: CASSLSGVRVNTEAFF.